This T cell receptor beta chain was sequenced for a study of shared clonotypes between healthy human individuals. Here immunoSEQ multiplex PCR was the method, and the copy in TCRdb shows in-frame clones only, minus some. Here the sample spans millions of clones, roughly 92% being singletons. V lost 11 bases and J 4 bases, leaving 3 bases between the germline ends. This CDR3 region has 9 residues. Germline V gene data show CDR1 as MNHNS and CDR2 as SASEGT. The chain combines TRBV6-1 with TRBJ1-5; unclear D gene. This TCR was recovered from a man between 18 and 35 years old in good health. Sequenced: naive CD4+ T cells sorted from blood. Sample subset: CD45RA+ positively selected. This chain's CDR3 is CAPNQPQHF. In DNA, the CDR3 is TGTGCCCCGAATCAGCCCCAGCATTTT.